This T cell receptor beta chain was found in a study of PD-L1 blockade in urothelial cancer. About the study: In 2014 therapy began: atezolizumab 1,200 mg intravenously every 3 weeks.

Germline V gene lookup returns CDR1 MNHNY and CDR2 SVGAGI (reference sequence). The ends lost 4 bases at V and 3 bases at J; junction bases unmatched: 9. The CDR3 covers 16 residues. Synthetic spike-ins, TCR analog templates, were added into each PCR. Sequenced by immunoSEQ multiplex PCR; TCRdb stores in-frame clones only, minus some. The sample holds about 15,000 clones, 87% seen once. The specimen comprised PBMCs, sampled around atezolizumab (anti-PD-L1) treatment. This TCR was sampled from a man between 45 and 60 years old with urothelial cancer. V gene TRBV6-6 combines with J gene TRBJ2-3, with 8 bases lining up with TRBD2. DNA of the CDR3: TGTGCCAGCAGTTCCGCGAGCGGGAGTGGAACAGATACGCAGTATTTT. It translates to CASSSASGSGTDTQYF.